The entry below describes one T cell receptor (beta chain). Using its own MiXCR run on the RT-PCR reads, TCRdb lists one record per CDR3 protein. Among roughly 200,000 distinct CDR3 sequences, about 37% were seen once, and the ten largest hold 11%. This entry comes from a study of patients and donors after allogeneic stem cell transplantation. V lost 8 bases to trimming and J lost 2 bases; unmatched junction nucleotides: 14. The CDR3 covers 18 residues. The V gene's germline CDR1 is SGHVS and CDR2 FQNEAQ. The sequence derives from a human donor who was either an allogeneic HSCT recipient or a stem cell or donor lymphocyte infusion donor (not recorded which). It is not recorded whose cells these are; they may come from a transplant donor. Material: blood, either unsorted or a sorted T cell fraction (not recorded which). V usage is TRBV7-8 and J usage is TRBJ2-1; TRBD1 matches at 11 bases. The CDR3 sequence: CASSRRGAGQGAYNEQFF. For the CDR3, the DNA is TGTGCCAGCTCCCGAAGAGGGGCGGGACAGGGGGCCTACAATGAGCAGTTCTTC.